This TCR beta chain was documented in a study of identical twins. Study conclusions and caveats: Out-of-frame TCR alpha sharing observed in monozygotic twins exceeded model estimates. A lower insertion count was a feature of abundant cord blood beta clonotypes, with no such feature in memory repertoires.

Trimming took 0 bases from V and 5 from J; bases not matched to a gene: 16. The CDR3 is made up of 20 amino acids. The germline gives CDR1 SGHRS, CDR2 YFSETQ. From the 5' RACE reads, TCRdb called clonotypes with MiXCR, one entry per CDR3 protein. The table lists about 240,000 distinct CDR3 sequences, 6.5% to 9% of them singletons. In its sample, this clonotype was seen many times. The target antigen is unknown. This sample was shared with a second study, whose subject was yellow fever vaccine responses in identical twins. This second report adds: Twin vaccine T cell responses reportedly seemed partly convergent, partly personalized.

The specimen was CD8+ T cells sorted from blood. The genes are TRBV5-1 and TRBJ2-2, with 10 bases lining up with TRBD2. This TCR was sampled from a woman between 18 and 29 years old in good health. The CDR3 nucleotides read TGCGCCAGCAGCTTGGATGGCAGAGCGGGAGGGCGAAGTTTGACCGGGGAGCTGTTTTTT. Translation gives CASSLDGRAGGRSLTGELFF.